This is a list of T cell receptor beta chains from one sample in a study of blood T cell repertoires in COVID-19. Some clones are missing from TCRdb's copy, which holds only in-frame ones; the method was immunoSEQ multiplex PCR. Found here are about 190,000 clones, about 83% of them singletons; the top ten hold 3% to 3.5%. Sequenced sample: PBMCs or T cells enriched from blood (not recorded which). These receptors originate from a woman aged 25 to 39 who had been exposed to COVID-19. The CDR3 runs from the conserved cysteine through the conserved F or W. D genes are given only for firm matches. Clone size is shown for a subset of rows, as once, few, many or a class of expanded clone.

j_gene | d_gene | v_gene | abundance | CDR3aa | CDR3nt
TRBJ1-6 | - | TRBV3-1/TRBV3-2 | - | CASSQSFADSPLHF | TGTGCCAGCAGCCAATCCTTCGCGGATTCACCCCTCCACTTT
TRBJ1-5 | - | TRBV7-2 | - | CASSLVDRPNQPQHF | TGTGCCAGCAGCTTAGTCGACAGGCCTAATCAGCCCCAGCATTTT
TRBJ2-2 | TRBD2 | TRBV5-4 | - | CASSLDGGGTGELFF | TGTGCCAGCAGCCTGGACGGCGGGGGGACCGGGGAGCTGTTTTTT
TRBJ2-3 | TRBD2 | TRBV6-4 | - | CASSPASGGPTDTQYF | TGTGCCAGCAGTCCGGCTAGCGGGGGACCCACAGATACGCAGTATTTT
TRBJ1-1 | TRBD1 | TRBV29-1 | - | CSVIGTGTGATEAFF | TGCAGCGTTATTGGAACCGGGACAGGGGCTACTGAAGCTTTCTTT
TRBJ1-1 | TRBD1 | TRBV19 | - | CASTPDRAGTEAFF | TGTGCCAGTACCCCGGACAGGGCCGGAACTGAAGCTTTCTTT
TRBJ1-5 | TRBD1 | TRBV6-1 | few | CASSVTRDRVPQPQHF | TGTGCCAGCAGTGTCACCCGGGACAGGGTCCCTCAGCCCCAGCATTTT
TRBJ2-3 | TRBD1 | TRBV28 | - | CASSGQGLDTQYF | TGTGCCAGCAGCGGACAGGGTCTCGATACGCAGTATTTT
TRBJ1-2 | - | TRBV4-3 | - | CASSQDRYRVWTGYTF | TGCGCCAGCAGCCAAGATCGTTACAGGGTCTGGACGGGCTACACCTTC
TRBJ2-3 | - | TRBV27 | - | CASSLAGLASYTDTQYF | TGTGCCAGCAGTTTGGCGGGTCTAGCGTCCTACACAGATACGCAGTATTTT
TRBJ2-7 | - | TRBV9 | - | CASSVAAGPTYEQYF | TGTGCCAGCAGCGTAGCGGCGGGGCCTACCTACGAGCAGTACTTC
TRBJ2-7 | TRBD2 | TRBV7-3 | once | CASSLRGRGDEQYF | TGTGCCAGCAGCTTAAGGGGGAGGGGTGACGAGCAGTACTTC
TRBJ2-5 | - | TRBV2 | - | CASSEGGAGSQETQYF | TGTGCCAGCAGTGAAGGAGGGGCGGGATCCCAAGAGACCCAGTACTTC
TRBJ1-1 | - | TRBV6-4 | - | CASSDDAGSNTEAFF | TGTGCCAGCAGTGACGACGCAGGGTCTAACACTGAAGCTTTCTTT
TRBJ2-7 | TRBD1 | TRBV7-9 | - | CASSFPGDSGGYEQYF | TGTGCCAGCAGCTTCCCTGGCGATTCAGGGGGTTACGAGCAGTACTTC
TRBJ1-2 | - | TRBV27 | once | CASFHPGDYGYTF | TGTGCCAGCTTCCATCCAGGGGACTATGGCTACACCTTC
TRBJ2-1 | - | TRBV7-2 | - | CASSLDRGDNEQFF | TGTGCCAGCAGCTTAGATCGGGGAGACAATGAGCAGTTCTTC
TRBJ1-1 | - | TRBV3-1/TRBV3-2 | few | CASSPGLRGMNTEAFF | TGTGCCAGCAGCCCGGGCCTTAGGGGTATGAACACTGAAGCTTTCTTT
TRBJ2-3 | - | TRBV7-6 | - | CASSLLVGSADTQYF | TGTGCCAGCAGCTTATTAGTAGGCAGCGCAGATACGCAGTATTTT
TRBJ2-3 | - | TRBV18 | - | CASNNRDTDTQYF | TGTGCCAGCAACAACAGGGACACAGATACGCAGTATTTT
TRBJ1-2 | - | TRBV4-3 | few | CASSQGGLANYGYTF | TGCGCCAGCAGCCAAGGGGGGCTAGCTAACTATGGCTACACCTTC
TRBJ2-5 | - | TRBV5-4 | - | CASSLDGETQYF | TGTGCCAGCAGCCTAGATGGAGAGACCCAGTACTTC
TRBJ2-2 | TRBD2 | TRBV5-1 | - | CASSFPSGGLSTGELFF | TGCGCCAGCAGCTTCCCTAGCGGGGGTTTGAGCACCGGGGAGCTGTTTTTT
TRBJ1-5 | TRBD1 | TRBV6-5 | - | CASSWGQNSNQPQHF | TGTGCCAGCAGTTGGGGACAGAATAGCAATCAGCCCCAGCATTTT
TRBJ1-6 | - | TRBV5-8 | once | CASSLGGPPLHF | TGTGCCAGCAGCTTGGGGGGGCCACCCCTCCACTTT
TRBJ1-2 | - | TRBV7-2 | once | CASSLALANYGYTF | TGTGCCAGCAGCTTAGCCCTAGCTAACTATGGCTACACCTTC
TRBJ1-2 | - | TRBV15 | - | CATSRDKDSHYGYTF | TGTGCCACCAGCAGAGATAAAGACAGCCACTATGGCTACACCTTC
TRBJ2-3 | - | TRBV5-1 | - | CASSLLSDTQYF | TGCGCCAGCAGCTTGTTATCAGATACGCAGTATTTT
TRBJ1-2 | - | TRBV7-9 | few | CASSLADRQANYGYTF | TGTGCCAGCAGCTTAGCGGACAGACAAGCTAACTATGGCTACACCTTC
TRBJ2-3 | TRBD2 | TRBV4-1 | - | CASSQDRLAGRTDTQYF | TGCGCCAGCAGCCAAGATCGGCTAGCGGGGCGCACAGATACGCAGTATTTT
TRBJ1-2 | - | TRBV20-1 | - | CSAWVGGGYTF | TGCAGTGCATGGGTAGGGGGTGGCTACACCTTC
TRBJ1-1 | - | TRBV19 | - | CASSSRAGQLNTEAFF | TGTGCCAGTAGTTCGCGAGCCGGACAGTTGAACACTGAAGCTTTCTTT
TRBJ2-1 | TRBD2 | TRBV7-2 | - | CASSSYGTSVKGEQFF | TGTGCCAGCAGCTCGTACGGGACTAGCGTTAAAGGTGAGCAGTTCTTC
TRBJ2-3 | TRBD2 | TRBV7-2 | - | CASSLRGLAGTGSTDTQYF | TGTGCCAGCAGCTTAAGGGGACTAGCGGGGACGGGGAGCACAGATACGCAGTATTTT
TRBJ2-1 | TRBD2 | TRBV10-1 | - | CASSERLAGANEQFF | TGCGCCAGCAGTGAGAGGCTAGCGGGGGCCAATGAGCAGTTCTTC
TRBJ2-5 | TRBD2 | TRBV12-5 | - | CASGLGTSWETQYF | TGTGCTAGTGGTTTGGGGACTAGCTGGGAGACCCAGTACTTC